Listed here are 7 T cell receptor beta chains from one sample, sequenced in a study of a mutant IDH1 vaccine in newly diagnosed glioma. These receptors' antigens are unknown. Repertoires were generated with immunoSEQ multiplex PCR, while TCRdb's copy carries only in-frame clones and drops some. The repertoire holds tens of thousands of clones, with more than 75% as singletons. The time point was: week 35, safety follow-up. The investigators gave 300 ug of mutant IDH1 20-mer peptide in each vaccine dose, together with topical imiquimod. The sample consisted of PBMCs, taken from a glioma patient whose treatment included an IDH1 peptide vaccine. These TCRs come from a man aged 25 to 45 with glioma.

The chain has TRBV4-1 and TRBJ1-2; weak D call: TRBD1 (5 bases). Per the germline V gene, CDR1 is MGHRA and CDR2 is YSYEKL. V lost 1 base and J 0 bases, leaving 9 bases between the germline ends. The CDR3 loop spans 15 amino acids. The CDR3 here is CASSQVTGPNYGYTF. The CDR3 DNA is TGCGCCAGCAGCCAAGTAACAGGTCCTAACTATGGCTACACCTTC.

The chain has TRBV9 and TRBJ2-1, with a tentative D call TRBD1 (6 bases). This CDR3 contains 16 residues. With 4 bases removed from V and 1 base from J, the gap between germline ends came to 15 bases. Germline V CDR1 and CDR2: SGDLS, YYNGEE. The CDR3 region has the DNA TGTGCCAGCAGCATACAGGGAAGTCGGTCCTACAATGAGCAGTTCTTC. Its translation: CASSIQGSRSYNEQFF.

The chain is built from TRBV18 and TRBJ2-6, with D uncertain. The ends were cut back, 6 bases at V and 0 bases at J, with 12 bases in the middle. CDR1 is KGHSH, CDR2 LQKENI, per germline. The CDR3 totals 16 residues. The CDR3 region has the DNA TGTGCCAGCTCCCCCAGCATACGCTCTGGGGCCAACGTCCTGACTTTC. It encodes CASSPSIRSGANVLTF.

The V gene is TRBV11-2, the J gene TRBJ1-1; perhaps TRBD1 as D (5 bases). The CDR3 runs to 13 residues. Germline assignment: CDR1 SGHAT and CDR2 FQNNGV. V lost 2 bases and J 1 base, leaving 5 bases between the germline ends. The DNA of the CDR3 is TGTGCCAGCAGCTTACAGGGGAACACTGAAGCTTTCTTT. It translates to CASSLQGNTEAFF.

The chain is built from TRBV29-1 and TRBJ1-1, with 8 positions matching TRBD1. V trimming: 3 bases; J trimming: 4 bases; junction bases outside the gene matches: 7. CDR3 length: 14 residues. CDR1 and CDR2 (germline): SQVTM, ANQGSEA. CDR3 protein: CSVEEGQVGTEAFF. CDR3 in DNA: TGCAGCGTTGAGGAGGGACAGGTCGGCACTGAAGCTTTCTTT.

This sequence joins TRBV30 and TRBJ2-7, with TRBD1 identical over 7 bases. CDR1 and CDR2 from the germline V gene are GTSNPN and SVGIG (reference sequence). This CDR3 contains 13 residues. The ends lost 3 bases at V and 4 bases at J; junction bases unmatched: 6. CDR3 residues: CAWRQGSVYEQYF. DNA of the CDR3: TGTGCCTGGAGACAGGGGTCTGTGTACGAGCAGTACTTC.

The rearrangement joins TRBV5-1 to TRBJ1-3, with D tentatively TRBD1 (6 bases). Per the germline V gene, CDR1 is SGHRS and CDR2 is YFSETQ. The CDR3 runs to 13 residues. Trimming took off 5 bases at V and 1 base at J, with 7 bases between the two ends. The CDR3 region has the DNA TGCGCCAGCAGACAGGGTTCTGGAAACACCATATATTTT. Translating it yields CASRQGSGNTIYF.